This T cell receptor beta chain originates from a study of blood T cells in healthy people across ages. In the study overall: Researchers report that template switching captured about one barcoded beta molecule per two T cells. Study results and caveats: It was found that TCR beta diversity correlated strongly with the percentage of naive T cells. As age increased, TCR beta diversity per million T cells fell in a roughly linear fashion.

PCR was performed a second time for about 7 to 11 cycles using a sample-barcoded 5' primer and a J-beta primer mix. TCRdb fed the 5' RACE reads into MiXCR, producing one record per CDR3 protein. The sample yields approximately 1.5 million distinct CDR3 sequences, about 35% seen once. They isolated at least 6 million PBMCs from each sample. A few counts support this clonotype. What it recognizes is unknown. Deletions cut 2 bases from V and 1 base from J, with 10 bases between. This CDR3 spans 15 amino acids. The specimen sequenced was blood. This receptor was taken from a woman in her twenties or thirties in good health. The chain carries TRBV12-3 or TRBV12-4 and TRBJ2-3; no reliable D call. This CDR3 is CASSLMLEGTDTQYF. The CDR3 DNA sequence: TGTGCCAGCAGTTTAATGCTCGAAGGCACAGATACGCAGTATTTT.